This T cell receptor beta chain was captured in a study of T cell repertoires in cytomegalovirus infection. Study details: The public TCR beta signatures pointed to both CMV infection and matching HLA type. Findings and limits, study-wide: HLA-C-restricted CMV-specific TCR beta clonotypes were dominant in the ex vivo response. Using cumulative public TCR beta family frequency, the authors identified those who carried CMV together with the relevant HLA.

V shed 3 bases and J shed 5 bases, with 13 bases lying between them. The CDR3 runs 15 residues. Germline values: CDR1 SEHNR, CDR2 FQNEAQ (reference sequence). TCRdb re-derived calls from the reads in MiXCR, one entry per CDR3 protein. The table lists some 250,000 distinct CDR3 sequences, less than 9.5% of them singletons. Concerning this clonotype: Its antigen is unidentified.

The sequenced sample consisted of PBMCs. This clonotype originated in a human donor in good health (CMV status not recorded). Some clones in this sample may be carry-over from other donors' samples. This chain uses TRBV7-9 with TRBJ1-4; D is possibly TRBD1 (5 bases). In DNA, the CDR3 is TGTGCCAGCAGCTTCACATGGGGGGTGAATGAAAAACTGTTTTTT. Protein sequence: CASSFTWGVNEKLFF.